The clone carrying this T cell receptor beta chain has more than one count but fewer than ten. The data were taken from a study of patients and donors after allogeneic stem cell transplantation. Per the germline V gene, CDR1 is LGHNA and CDR2 is YSLEER. Trimming removed 5 bases from V and 0 bases from J, with 14 bases in between. This CDR3 is built from 16 residues. MiXCR, run by TCRdb on the RT-PCR reads, gives a single entry per CDR3 protein. The data show about a million distinct CDR3 sequences, over 15% seen once. The rearrangement uses TRBV4-3 and TRBJ1-3, with D unresolved. Sequencing was performed on blood, either unsorted or a sorted T cell fraction (not recorded which). The clonotype originates from a human donor who was either an allogeneic HSCT recipient or a stem cell or donor lymphocyte infusion donor (not recorded which). It is not recorded whose cells these are; they may come from a transplant donor. The CDR3 region has the DNA TGCGCCAGCAGCTTTTCGGCGGCGAGCTCTGGAAACACCATATATTTT. It codes for CASSFSAASSGNTIYF.